Presented here are 15 T cell receptor beta chains from one specimen sequenced in a study of radiotherapy plus CTLA-4 blockade in lung cancer. TCRdb keeps only in-frame clones here, not all; method: immunoSEQ multiplex PCR. Of more than 65,000 clones listed, roughly four fifths are singletons. The sample was peripheral blood, taken from a patient treated with radiotherapy plus ipilimumab. The receptors derive from a human donor with non-small cell lung cancer who had stable disease on radiotherapy plus ipilimumab.

The chain employs TRBV2 and TRBJ2-4; D not certain. In germline, CDR1 is SNHLY, CDR2 FYNNEI. V lost 3 bases and J 0 bases, leaving 6 bases between the germline ends. CDR3 length: 14 amino acids. The CDR3 loop reads CASSDFVAKNIQYF. CDR3 in DNA: TGTGCCAGCAGTGATTTCGTAGCCAAAAACATTCAGTACTTC.

The J gene is TRBJ2-7, the V gene TRBV30; TRBD1 aligns across 8 bases. CDR1 and CDR2 from the germline V gene are GTSNPN and SVGIG (reference sequence). CDR3 length: 11 amino acids. The V gene end was trimmed by 1 base and the J gene end by 13 bases; junction bases not matched to a gene: 6. The CDR3 here is CAWSARTGFYF. DNA for the CDR3: TGTGCCTGGAGTGCCCGGACAGGGTTTTACTTC.

J is TRBJ1-4 and V is TRBV4-1; D is undetermined. Germline CDR1 MGHRA, CDR2 YSYEKL. Trimming removed 1 base at V and 8 bases at J, with 14 bases between. This CDR3 contains 15 residues. The CDR3 protein is CASSQGVRMGEKLFF. CDR3 coding DNA: TGCGCCAGCAGCCAAGGAGTGAGAATGGGGGAAAAACTGTTTTTT.

The V call is TRBV19, the J call TRBJ1-1; D remains ambiguous. Germline-derived CDR1 and CDR2 are LNHDA and SQIVND (reference sequence). The CDR3 length is 13 residues. V dropped 1 base and J dropped 3 bases, with 6 bases sitting between them. CDR3 bases: TGTGCCAGTAGTATAGGGTTGGACACTGAAGCTTTCTTT. It is translated as CASSIGLDTEAFF. Combining the CDR3 with reference TRBV19 and TRBJ1-1 gives the whole variable domain DGGITQSPKYLFRKEGQNVTLSCEQNLNHDAMYWYRQDPGQGLRLIYYSQIVNDFQKGDIAEGYSVSREKKESFPLTVTSAQKNPTAFYLCASSIGLDTEAFFGQGTRLTVV.

The chain couples TRBV11-3 to TRBJ2-5, with D hard to call. The V gene's germline CDR1 is SGHNT and CDR2 YENEEA. Trimming removed 4 bases at V and 1 base at J, with 7 bases between. CDR3 length: 13 amino acids. For the CDR3, the DNA is TGTGCCAGCAGCTACGGGTCCCAAGAGACCCAGTACTTC. It specifies CASSYGSQETQYF.

The genes are TRBV18 and TRBJ1-4; 8 bases map to TRBD1. The V segment lost 3 bases and the J segment 6 bases; nucleotides outside the gene matches: 6. CDR1 and CDR2 from the germline V gene are KGHSH and LQKENI. The CDR3 is 15 residues long. The CDR3 region has the DNA TGTGCCAGCTCACCGCAGGGGGCCCTTGATGAAAAACTGTTTTTT. It yields the protein CASSPQGALDEKLFF. The full variable domain, in which reference TRBV18 and TRBJ1-4 provide the parts outside the CDR3, is NAGVMQNPRHLVRRRGQEARLRCSPMKGHSHVYWYRQLPEEGLKFMVYLQKENIIDESGMPKERFSAEFPKEGPSILRIQQVVRGDSAAYFCASSPQGALDEKLFFGSGTQLSVL.

The chain employs TRBV7-9 and TRBJ1-1; unclear D gene. The CDR3 loop spans 18 amino acids. Germline CDR1 is SEHNR and CDR2 is FQNEAQ (reference sequence). Trimming took 0 bases from V and 4 from J, leaving 21 bases between them. The CDR3 DNA follows: TGTGCCAGCAGCTTAGCGCTACCAGGTCCGACGGGCGGCACTGAAGCTTTCTTT. Translation gives CASSLALPGPTGGTEAFF.

DNA for the CDR3: TGTGCCTGGAGTGTAGGTAGCCCGGGTTCTGGAAACACCATATATTTT. Amino acids: CAWSVGSPGSGNTIYF. The chain carries TRBV30 and TRBJ1-3, with D uncertain. CDR1 GTSNPN and CDR2 SVGIG come from the germline V gene (reference sequence). V was clipped by 0 bases and J by 1 base, with 13 bases between them. The CDR3 length is 16 residues.

This chain uses TRBV4-2 with TRBJ2-1; D not resolved. Germline V gene lookup returns CDR1 LGHNA and CDR2 YNFKEQ. V lost 0 bases to trimming and J lost 7 bases, with 7 bases between them. This CDR3 comprises 13 residues. The CDR3 loop reads CASSQDDFNEQFF. In DNA form, the CDR3 reads TGTGCCAGCAGCCAAGATGACTTTAATGAGCAGTTCTTC.

The chain combines TRBV30 with TRBJ1-4; D gene unclear. Trimming removed 3 bases at V and 4 bases at J, with 12 bases between. This CDR3 is 14 amino acids long. Germline V CDR1 and CDR2: GTSNPN, SVGIG (reference sequence). The CDR3 nucleotides are TGTGCCTGGAGCGCAGGAGGTTTTAATGAAAAACTGTTTTTT. Residues: CAWSAGGFNEKLFF.

V and J are TRBV5-1 and TRBJ2-3; D assignment may be TRBD1 or TRBD2 (7 bases each). Trimming removed 3 bases at V and 0 bases at J, with 14 bases between. Germline CDR1 is SGHRS and CDR2 is YFSETQ. The CDR3 consists of 16 residues. CDR3 sequence: CASSWGQGGSTDTQYF. The CDR3 nucleotides are TGCGCCAGCAGCTGGGGTCAGGGGGGGAGCACAGATACGCAGTATTTT.

CDR3 in DNA: TGCAGCGCACGAAACAATGAGCAGTTCTTC. Translated, it gives CSARNNEQFF. This sequence joins TRBV29-1 and TRBJ2-1; D uncertain. This CDR3 comprises 10 residues. Per the germline V gene, CDR1 is SQVTM and CDR2 is ANQGSEA. Trimming pared 7 bases from V and 5 bases from J, leaving 6 bases between.

The chain is built from TRBV9 and TRBJ1-1; D is uncertain. Trimming removed 0 bases from V and 2 bases from J, with 8 bases in between. The CDR3 is made up of 14 amino acids. Germline assignment: CDR1 SGDLS and CDR2 YYNGEE. CDR3 DNA: TGTGCCAGCAGCGTAGCAGGCACTAACACTGAAGCTTTCTTT. Translated: CASSVAGTNTEAFF.

The chain combines TRBV2 with TRBJ2-1, with 10 positions matching TRBD1. The CDR3 is 14 residues long. Trimming cost V 7 bases and J 7 bases; bases outside gene matches: 7. Germline V gene data show CDR1 as SNHLY and CDR2 as FYNNEI. The CDR3 reads CASNAGTGVNEQFF. As DNA, the CDR3 is TGTGCCAGCAACGCCGGGACAGGGGTAAATGAGCAGTTCTTC.

This clone has ten or more counts. The chain is built from TRBV9 and TRBJ2-7; D assignment may be TRBD1 or TRBD2 (5 bases each). The length of the CDR3 is 13 residues. Trimming left V 0 bases short and J 7 bases short, with 11 bases between. The V gene's germline CDR1 is SGDLS and CDR2 YYNGEE. In DNA form, the CDR3 reads TGTGCCAGCAGCGTAGGGGGGTTGGGAGAGCAGTACTTC. Amino acid sequence: CASSVGGLGEQYF.